The 24 T cell receptor beta chains below were found in one sample sequenced in a study of T cell responses to AZD1222 COVID-19 vaccine. Libraries were prepared by immunoSEQ multiplex PCR; TCRdb keeps only in-frame clonotypes and omits some of them. Here the sample spans about 80,000 clones, approximately 89% being singletons. The starting material was peripheral blood, obtained 28 days after the second AZD1222 dose. Receptor source: an adult who received the AZD1222 COVID-19 vaccine.

The chain has TRBV5-4 and TRBJ1-1, with D tentatively TRBD1 (6 bases). V lost 2 bases, J lost 2 bases, and 10 bases lay in between. From germline, CDR1 is SGHNT and CDR2 YYREEE (reference sequence). The CDR3 totals 14 residues. This CDR3 is CASSFDRRNTEAFF. The CDR3, as DNA: TGTGCCAGCAGCTTCGACAGGAGAAACACTGAAGCTTTCTTT.

The J gene is TRBJ1-1, the V gene TRBV2; D gene ambiguous. The length of the CDR3 is 14 residues. CDR1 SNHLY and CDR2 FYNNEI come from the germline V gene. V dropped 2 bases and J dropped 2 bases, with 9 bases sitting between them. The DNA for the CDR3 is TGTGCCAGCAGTGAACCGGCAATTAACACTGAAGCTTTCTTT. Amino acid sequence: CASSEPAINTEAFF.

The chain has TRBV7-9 and TRBJ2-1; 11 nucleotides agree with TRBD2. The V gene end was trimmed by 5 bases and the J gene end by 6 bases; junction bases not matched to a gene: 12. This CDR3 is built from 17 residues. Per the germline V gene, CDR1 is SEHNR and CDR2 is FQNEAQ (reference sequence). The CDR3 protein is CASSGTILAGASNEQFF. The CDR3 DNA sequence: TGTGCCAGCAGCGGCACCATACTAGCGGGAGCCTCCAATGAGCAGTTCTTC.

This chain connects TRBV19 to TRBJ2-1; 13 bases match TRBD2. V lost 8 bases and J lost 8; bases outside the gene matches: 3. CDR3 length equals 13 residues. CDR1 is LNHDA, CDR2 SQIVND, per germline (reference sequence). The CDR3 sequence is CASRGLAGYEQFF. CDR3 sequence (DNA): TGTGCCAGTCGGGGACTAGCGGGATATGAGCAGTTCTTC.

The chain uses TRBV7-2 and TRBJ1-5, with D uncertain. Germline assignment: CDR1 SGHTA and CDR2 FQGNSA. This CDR3 comprises 14 residues. Trimming left V 5 bases short and J 8 bases short, with 16 bases between. The CDR3 loop reads CASSDPLVREPQHF. The CDR3 region has the DNA TGTGCCAGCAGCGATCCCCTAGTGAGGGAGCCCCAGCATTTT.

CDR3 residues: CASSPGQGVGYGYTF. The CDR3 bases are TGTGCCAGCAGCCCCGGACAGGGCGTCGGCTATGGCTACACCTTC. This chain uses TRBV6-5 with TRBJ1-2; TRBD1 agrees at 8 bases. Trimming took 6 bases from V and 4 from J; bases not matched to a gene: 10. Germline V CDR1 and CDR2: MNHEY, SVGAGI. This CDR3 is built from 15 residues.

The chain recombines TRBV5-8 with TRBJ2-7; no clear D gene. The V gene lost 4 bases and the J gene lost 7 bases, with 9 bases spanning the gap. Germline-derived CDR1 and CDR2 are SGHTS and YDEGEE. CDR3 length: 11 amino acids. The CDR3 DNA is TGTGCCAGCAGCCGTATCTGGGAGCAGTACTTC. Its translation: CASSRIWEQYF.

The chain uses TRBV27 and TRBJ1-1; no firm D call. The CDR3 is 12 residues long. V lost 4 bases to trimming and J lost 6 bases, with 9 bases between them. Germline assignment: CDR1 MNHEY and CDR2 SMNVEV (reference sequence). The CDR3 loop is CASSSRRAEAFF. The CDR3 nucleotides are TGTGCCAGCAGTTCTCGGAGGGCTGAAGCTTTCTTT.

The V call is TRBV5-1, the J call TRBJ2-3; no clear D. There are 14 residues in the CDR3. CDR1 is SGHRS and CDR2 is YFSETQ in the germline V gene. Between the trimmed V and J ends, which lost 3 bases and 3 bases, there was a span of 11 bases. CDR3 protein: CASSSYPGTDTQYF. The CDR3 nucleotides read TGCGCCAGCAGCTCCTACCCCGGGACAGATACGCAGTATTTT.

The V gene is TRBV6-5, the J gene TRBJ2-7; 10 nucleotides align to TRBD2. The CDR3 is 14 amino acids. The V gene end was trimmed by 5 bases and the J gene end by 1 base; junction bases not matched to a gene: 2. Germline loops: CDR1 MNHEY, CDR2 SVGAGI. The CDR3 protein is CASSRTSGSYEQYF. The CDR3 region has the DNA TGTGCCAGCAGTCGGACTAGCGGTTCCTACGAGCAGTACTTC.

The chain uses TRBV19 and TRBJ2-2; TRBD1 is a possible D gene (5 bases). CDR1 is LNHDA and CDR2 is SQIVND in the germline V gene (reference sequence). This CDR3 region has 14 residues. V lost 5 bases to trimming and J lost 1 base, with 8 bases between them. The CDR3 region is CASSPTGNTGELFF. In nucleotides, the CDR3 is TGTGCCAGTAGTCCCACAGGGAACACCGGGGAGCTGTTTTTT.

The chain couples TRBV15 to TRBJ2-5; a weak D match, TRBD2 (6 bases). Germline CDR1 is LNHNV and CDR2 is YYDKDF (reference sequence). The CDR3 runs 15 residues. V shed 0 bases and J shed 5 bases, with 13 bases lying between them. CDR3 in DNA: TGTGCCACCAGCAGAGAGCGGTGGGGGAGGGAGACCCAGTACTTC. As protein: CATSRERWGRETQYF.

This rearrangement joins TRBV9 to TRBJ2-7; 9 bases are a match to TRBD2. Per germline, CDR1 SGDLS and CDR2 YYNGEE. The V gene end was trimmed by 4 bases and the J gene end by 1 base; junction bases not matched to a gene: 12. This CDR3 region has 17 residues. The CDR3, as DNA: TGTGCCAGCAGCCCAGGCCCCTCAGCGGGGGGTTCCTACGAGCAGTACTTC. This gives the protein CASSPGPSAGGSYEQYF.

The DNA of the CDR3 is TGTGCCAGCAGTGCCTACAGGGCAGGACAGCCCCAGCATTTT. Its protein product is CASSAYRAGQPQHF. The chain recombines TRBV27 with TRBJ1-5; D is possibly TRBD1 (6 bases). CDR1 is MNHEY and CDR2 is SMNVEV in the germline V gene (reference sequence). The ends were cut back, 5 bases at V and 7 bases at J, with 15 bases in the middle. This CDR3 has 14 amino acids.

V and J are TRBV6-5 and TRBJ2-2; 7 nucleotides match TRBD1. Per the germline V gene, CDR1 is MNHEY and CDR2 is SVGAGI. There are 14 residues in the CDR3. Losses at the gene ends were 8 bases for V and 0 bases for J; bases not matched to a gene: 3. The CDR3 DNA sequence: TGTGCCAGCCCCGGGACAGCGAACACCGGGGAGCTGTTTTTT. Translated, it gives CASPGTANTGELFF.

The rearrangement links TRBV28 to TRBJ2-7; 9 nucleotides line up with TRBD1. Germline assignment: CDR1 MDHEN and CDR2 SYDVKM. CDR3 size: 15 residues. J gave up 1 base and V 1 base, and 2 bases lay outside the gene matches. CDR3 sequence reads: CASSLYGTGSYEQYF. CDR3 in DNA: TGTGCCAGCAGTTTATACGGGACAGGGTCCTACGAGCAGTACTTC.

The gene calls are TRBV5-4 and TRBJ2-7; TRBD1 is a possible D gene (6 bases). Trimming left V 2 bases short and J 7 bases short, with 16 bases between. The CDR3 totals 14 residues. CDR1 is SGHNT, CDR2 YYREEE, per germline (reference sequence). CDR3 region: CASSFGQRDREQYF. The CDR3 coding sequence is TGTGCCAGCAGCTTCGGACAGAGGGATAGGGAGCAGTACTTC.

The chain is built from TRBV11-2 and TRBJ2-4, with D possibly matching TRBD1 (6 bases). This CDR3 is 12 amino acids long. The ends were cut back, 5 bases at V and 8 bases at J, with 10 bases in the middle. Germline CDR1 SGHAT, CDR2 FQNNGV. CDR3 residues: CASSQQGYIQYF. CDR3 bases: TGTGCCAGCAGCCAACAGGGATACATTCAGTACTTC.

This chain uses TRBV7-9 with TRBJ2-1; 8 bases agree with TRBD2. The CDR3 consists of 16 residues. Germline V gives CDR1 SEHNR, CDR2 FQNEAQ (reference sequence). Trimming removed 5 bases from V and 4 bases from J; junction bases left unmatched: 10. CDR3: CASSRALGGAYNEQFF. The DNA of the CDR3 is TGTGCCAGCAGCCGGGCTCTCGGGGGGGCTTACAATGAGCAGTTCTTC.

The chain links TRBV7-2 to TRBJ2-1; possibly TRBD2 for D (6 bases). The CDR3 sequence is 16 residues long. V was shortened by 2 bases and J by 5 bases, with 16 bases between the two germline ends. Germline assignment: CDR1 SGHTA and CDR2 FQGNSA. CDR3 sequence: CASSLSSGPADNEQFF. DNA of the CDR3: TGTGCCAGCAGCTTATCGAGCGGGCCCGCTGACAATGAGCAGTTCTTC.

The rearrangement uses TRBV18 and TRBJ1-1; 10 bases fit TRBD1. Trimming cost V 2 bases and J 5 bases; bases outside gene matches: 5. There are 15 residues in the CDR3. The germline CDR1 and CDR2 sequences are KGHSH and LQKENI. The CDR3 protein is CASSPTGTGATEAFF. In DNA form, the CDR3 reads TGTGCCAGCTCACCAACCGGGACAGGGGCGACTGAAGCTTTCTTT.

This chain connects TRBV10-3 to TRBJ2-1; D gene uncertain. Germline CDR1 ENHRY, CDR2 SYGVKD. V gave up 4 bases and J gave up 8 bases, with 12 bases separating them. The CDR3 totals 13 residues. The CDR3 region is CAISVIEADEQFF. DNA of the CDR3: TGTGCCATCAGTGTGATTGAGGCCGATGAGCAGTTCTTC.

V usage is TRBV11-2 and J usage is TRBJ2-1; TRBD2 agrees at 10 bases. CDR1 and CDR2 from the germline V gene are SGHAT and FQNNGV. Losses at the gene ends were 4 bases for V and 5 bases for J; bases not matched to a gene: 2. CDR3 length equals 14 residues. The CDR3 nucleotides are TGTGCCAGCAGCTCCCTAGCGGGGGACAATGAGCAGTTCTTC. Translated: CASSSLAGDNEQFF.

This chain joins TRBV21-1 and TRBJ1-2. TRBV21-1 represents a pseudogene. This CDR3 has 17 residues. This CDR3 reads CASSKGEVRDTVYGYTF. The CDR3 region has the DNA TGTGCCAGCAGCAAAGGGGAGGTTAGGGACACCGTCTATGGCTACACCTTC.